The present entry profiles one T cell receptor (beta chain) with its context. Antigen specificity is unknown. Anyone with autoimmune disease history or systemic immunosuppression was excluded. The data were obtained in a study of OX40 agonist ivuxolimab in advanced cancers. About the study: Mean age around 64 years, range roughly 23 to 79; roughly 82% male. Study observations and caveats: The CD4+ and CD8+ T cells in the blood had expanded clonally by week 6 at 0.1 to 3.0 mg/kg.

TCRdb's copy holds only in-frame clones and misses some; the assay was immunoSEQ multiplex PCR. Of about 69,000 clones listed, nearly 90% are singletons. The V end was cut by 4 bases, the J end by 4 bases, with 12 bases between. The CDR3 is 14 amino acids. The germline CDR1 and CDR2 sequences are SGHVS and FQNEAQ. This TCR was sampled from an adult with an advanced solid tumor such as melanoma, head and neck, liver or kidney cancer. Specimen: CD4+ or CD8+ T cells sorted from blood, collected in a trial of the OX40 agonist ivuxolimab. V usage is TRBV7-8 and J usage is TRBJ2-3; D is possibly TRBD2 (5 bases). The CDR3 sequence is CASSSTTRADTQYF. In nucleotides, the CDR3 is TGTGCCAGCAGCTCAACTACTAGGGCAGATACGCAGTATTTT.